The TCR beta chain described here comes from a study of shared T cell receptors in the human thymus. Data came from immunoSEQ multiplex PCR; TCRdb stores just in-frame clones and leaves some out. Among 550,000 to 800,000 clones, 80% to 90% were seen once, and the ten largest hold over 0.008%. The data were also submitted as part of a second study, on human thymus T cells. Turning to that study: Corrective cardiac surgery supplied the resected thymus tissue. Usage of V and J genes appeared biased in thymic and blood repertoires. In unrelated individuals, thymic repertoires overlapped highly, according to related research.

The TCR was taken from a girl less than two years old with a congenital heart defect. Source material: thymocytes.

The CDR3 DNA is TGCAGCTTCACGGGGGAGTCCTACGAGCAGTACTTC. This sequence encodes CSFTGESYEQYF. V gene TRBV29-1 combines with J gene TRBJ2-7, with D maybe TRBD2 (6 bases). CDR3 length: 12 residues. With 8 bases removed from V and 1 base from J, the gap between germline ends came to 12 bases. Per the germline V gene, CDR1 is SQVTM and CDR2 is ANQGSEA.